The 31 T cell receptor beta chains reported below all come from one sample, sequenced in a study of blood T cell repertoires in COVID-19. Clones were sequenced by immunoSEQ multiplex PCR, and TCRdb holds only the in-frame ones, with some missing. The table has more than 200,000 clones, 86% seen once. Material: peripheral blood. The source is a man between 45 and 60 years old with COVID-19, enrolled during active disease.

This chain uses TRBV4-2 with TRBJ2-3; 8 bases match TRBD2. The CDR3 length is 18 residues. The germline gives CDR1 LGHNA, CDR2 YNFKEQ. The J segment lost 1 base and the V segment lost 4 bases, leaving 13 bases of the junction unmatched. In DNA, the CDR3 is TGTGCCAGCAGCCCCCGGCGCGGGGGGCTAGCGGGCACAGATACGCAGTATTTT. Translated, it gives CASSPRRGGLAGTDTQYF.

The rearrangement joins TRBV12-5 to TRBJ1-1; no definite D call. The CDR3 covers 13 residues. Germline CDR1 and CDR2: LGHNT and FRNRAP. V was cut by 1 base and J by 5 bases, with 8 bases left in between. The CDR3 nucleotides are TGTGCTAGTGGTTTGGGGCCCGGGACTGAAGCTTTCTTT. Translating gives CASGLGPGTEAFF.

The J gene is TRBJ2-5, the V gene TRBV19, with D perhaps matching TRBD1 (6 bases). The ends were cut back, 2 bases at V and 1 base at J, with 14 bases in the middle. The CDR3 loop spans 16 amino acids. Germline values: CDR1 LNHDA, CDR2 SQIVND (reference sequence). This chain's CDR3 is CASSINGVGGQETQYF. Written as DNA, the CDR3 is TGTGCCAGTAGTATAAACGGCGTAGGGGGCCAAGAGACCCAGTACTTC.

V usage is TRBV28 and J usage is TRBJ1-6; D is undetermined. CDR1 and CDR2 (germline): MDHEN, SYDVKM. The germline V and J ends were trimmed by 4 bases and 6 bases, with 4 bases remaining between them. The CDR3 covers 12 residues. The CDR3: CASSSSNSPLHF. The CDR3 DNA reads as TGTGCCAGCAGTTCCAGTAATTCACCCCTCCACTTT.

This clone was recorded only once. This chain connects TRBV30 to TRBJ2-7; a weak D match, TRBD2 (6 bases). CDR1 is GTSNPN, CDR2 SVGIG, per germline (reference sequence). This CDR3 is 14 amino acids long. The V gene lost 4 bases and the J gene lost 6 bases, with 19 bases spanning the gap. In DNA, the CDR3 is TGTGCCTGGAAGCCCCGGGACTCGGGAATCGAGCAGTACTTC. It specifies CAWKPRDSGIEQYF.

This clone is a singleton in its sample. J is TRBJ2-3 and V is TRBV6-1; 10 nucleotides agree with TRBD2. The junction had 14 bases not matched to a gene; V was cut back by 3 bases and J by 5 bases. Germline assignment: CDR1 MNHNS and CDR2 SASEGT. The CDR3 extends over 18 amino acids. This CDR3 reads CASSDSSGSFHSGDTQYF. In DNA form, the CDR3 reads TGTGCCAGCAGTGATTCTAGCGGGAGCTTCCACTCCGGAGATACGCAGTATTTT.

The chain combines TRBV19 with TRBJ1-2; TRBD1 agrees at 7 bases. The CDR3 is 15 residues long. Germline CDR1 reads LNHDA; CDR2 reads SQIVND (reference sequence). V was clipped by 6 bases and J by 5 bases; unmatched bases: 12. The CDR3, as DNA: TGTGCCAGTAGCCTCATCCCGGGGACAGCATATGGCTACACCTTC. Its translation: CASSLIPGTAYGYTF.

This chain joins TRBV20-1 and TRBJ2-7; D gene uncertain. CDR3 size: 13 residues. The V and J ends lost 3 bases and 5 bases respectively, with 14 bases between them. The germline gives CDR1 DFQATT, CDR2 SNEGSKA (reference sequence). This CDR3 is CSASLSARDEQYF. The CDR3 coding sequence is TGCAGTGCTAGTTTGTCTGCCCGGGACGAGCAGTACTTC.

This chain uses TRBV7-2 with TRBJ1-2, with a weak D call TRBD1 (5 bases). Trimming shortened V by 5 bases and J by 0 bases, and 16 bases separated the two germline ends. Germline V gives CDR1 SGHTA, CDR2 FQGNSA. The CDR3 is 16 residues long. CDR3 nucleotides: TGTGCCAGCAGCACCCAAGCAGGGTTCGCTAACTATGGCTACACCTTC. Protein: CASSTQAGFANYGYTF.

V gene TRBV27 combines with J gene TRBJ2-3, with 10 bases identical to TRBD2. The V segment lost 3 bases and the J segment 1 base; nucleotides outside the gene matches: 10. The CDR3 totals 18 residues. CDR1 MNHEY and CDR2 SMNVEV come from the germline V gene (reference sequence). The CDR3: CASSFGLAGEFGTDTQYF. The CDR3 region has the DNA TGTGCCAGCAGTTTCGGGCTAGCGGGAGAGTTCGGCACAGATACGCAGTATTTT.

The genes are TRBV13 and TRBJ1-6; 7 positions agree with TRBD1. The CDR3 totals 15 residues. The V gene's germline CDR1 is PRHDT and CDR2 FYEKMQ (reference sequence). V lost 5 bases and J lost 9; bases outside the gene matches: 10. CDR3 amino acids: CASSAKTGKGSPLHF. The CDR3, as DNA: TGTGCCAGCAGCGCCAAGACAGGGAAGGGTTCACCCCTCCACTTT.

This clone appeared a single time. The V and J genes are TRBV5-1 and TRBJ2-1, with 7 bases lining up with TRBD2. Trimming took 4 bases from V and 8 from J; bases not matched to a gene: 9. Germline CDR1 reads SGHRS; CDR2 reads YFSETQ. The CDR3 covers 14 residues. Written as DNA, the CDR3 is TGCGCCAGCAGCCCCGAGACTAGCATCGATGAGCAGTTCTTC. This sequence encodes CASSPETSIDEQFF.

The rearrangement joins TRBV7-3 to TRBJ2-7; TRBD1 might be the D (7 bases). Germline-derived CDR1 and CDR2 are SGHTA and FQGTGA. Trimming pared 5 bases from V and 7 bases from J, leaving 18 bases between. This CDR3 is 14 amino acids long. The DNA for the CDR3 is TGTGCCAGCAGCCCATCGGAGGGGGCGGAAGAGCAGTACTTC. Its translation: CASSPSEGAEEQYF.

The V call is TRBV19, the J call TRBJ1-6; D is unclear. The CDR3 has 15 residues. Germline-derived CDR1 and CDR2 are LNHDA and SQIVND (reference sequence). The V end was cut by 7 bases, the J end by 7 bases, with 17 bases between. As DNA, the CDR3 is TGTGCCAGTAAGGACTCACAAGGGAGAAATTCACCCCTCCACTTT. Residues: CASKDSQGRNSPLHF.

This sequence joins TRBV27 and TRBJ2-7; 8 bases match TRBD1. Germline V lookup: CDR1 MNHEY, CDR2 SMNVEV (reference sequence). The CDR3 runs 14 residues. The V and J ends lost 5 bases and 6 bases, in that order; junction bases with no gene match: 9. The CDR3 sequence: CASSRRTGHSEQYF. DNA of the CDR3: TGTGCCAGCAGTCGGAGGACAGGGCACAGCGAGCAGTACTTC.

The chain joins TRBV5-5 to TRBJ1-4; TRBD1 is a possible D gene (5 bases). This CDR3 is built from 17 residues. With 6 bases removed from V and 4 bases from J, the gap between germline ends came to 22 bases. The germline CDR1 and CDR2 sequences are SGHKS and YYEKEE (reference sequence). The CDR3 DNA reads TGTGCCAGCATCCCACCGGGACTCAGTGGGGATAATGAAAAACTGTTTTTT. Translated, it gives CASIPPGLSGDNEKLFF.

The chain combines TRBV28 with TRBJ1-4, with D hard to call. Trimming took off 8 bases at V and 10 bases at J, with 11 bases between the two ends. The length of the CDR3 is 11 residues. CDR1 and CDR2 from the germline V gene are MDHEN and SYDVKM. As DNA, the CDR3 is TGTGCCAGCTCATGGGAGAGAAAACTGTTTTTT. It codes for CASSWERKLFF.

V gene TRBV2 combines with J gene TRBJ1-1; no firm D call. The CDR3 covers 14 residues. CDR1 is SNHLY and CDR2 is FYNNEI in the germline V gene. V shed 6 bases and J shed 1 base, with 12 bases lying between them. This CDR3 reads CASRIPRGNTEAFF. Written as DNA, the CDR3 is TGTGCCAGCAGGATCCCCCGGGGGAACACTGAAGCTTTCTTT.

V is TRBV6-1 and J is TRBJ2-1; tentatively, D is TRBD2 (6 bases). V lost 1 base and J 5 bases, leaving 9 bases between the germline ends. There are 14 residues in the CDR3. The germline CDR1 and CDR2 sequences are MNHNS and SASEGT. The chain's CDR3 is CASSEGLENNEQFF. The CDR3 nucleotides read TGTGCCAGCAGTGAAGGACTAGAAAACAATGAGCAGTTCTTC.

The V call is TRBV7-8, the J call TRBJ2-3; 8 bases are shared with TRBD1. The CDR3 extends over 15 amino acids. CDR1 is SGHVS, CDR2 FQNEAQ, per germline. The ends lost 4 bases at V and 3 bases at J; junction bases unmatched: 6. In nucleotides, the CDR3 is TGTGCCAGCAGCTCCAGGGGGCGGTGGACAGATACGCAGTATTTT. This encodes CASSSRGRWTDTQYF.

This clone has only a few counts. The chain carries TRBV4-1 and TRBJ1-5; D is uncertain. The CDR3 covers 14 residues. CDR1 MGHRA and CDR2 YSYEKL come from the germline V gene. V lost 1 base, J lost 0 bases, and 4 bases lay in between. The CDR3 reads CASSQALSNQPQHF. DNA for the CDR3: TGCGCCAGCAGCCAAGCCCTTAGCAATCAGCCCCAGCATTTT.

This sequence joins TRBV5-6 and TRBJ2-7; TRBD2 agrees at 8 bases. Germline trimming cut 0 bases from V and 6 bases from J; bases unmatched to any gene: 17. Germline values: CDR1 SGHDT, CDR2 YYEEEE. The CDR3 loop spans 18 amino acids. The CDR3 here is CASSLAGFLREEAVEQYF. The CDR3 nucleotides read TGTGCCAGCAGCTTGGCCGGATTTCTGCGGGAGGAGGCCGTCGAGCAGTACTTC.

DNA for the CDR3: TGCAGTGCTAGTCCAGGGGCGCGCGAATATGGCTACACCTTC. It is translated as CSASPGAREYGYTF. This chain links TRBV20-1 with TRBJ1-2, with D possibly matching TRBD1 (6 bases). CDR3 length: 14 amino acids. Germline assignment: CDR1 DFQATT and CDR2 SNEGSKA (reference sequence). V lost 3 bases and J lost 5, with 16 bases in between.

The CDR3 here is CASSLGTSGGPNEQFF. The CDR3 DNA reads TGTGCCAGCAGCTTGGGGACTAGCGGGGGCCCCAATGAGCAGTTCTTC. This chain links TRBV5-4 with TRBJ2-1; 13 bases align to TRBD2. The CDR3 runs 16 residues. V shed 0 bases, J shed 6 bases, and the junction held 3 bases outside the gene matches. The germline V gene encodes CDR1 SGHNT and CDR2 YYREEE (reference sequence).

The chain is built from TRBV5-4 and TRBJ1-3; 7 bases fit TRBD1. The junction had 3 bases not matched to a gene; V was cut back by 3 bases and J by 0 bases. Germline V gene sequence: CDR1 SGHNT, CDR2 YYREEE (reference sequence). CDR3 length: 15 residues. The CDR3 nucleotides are TGTGCCAGCAGCTCCGGGACAGCCTCTGGAAACACCATATATTTT. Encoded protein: CASSSGTASGNTIYF.

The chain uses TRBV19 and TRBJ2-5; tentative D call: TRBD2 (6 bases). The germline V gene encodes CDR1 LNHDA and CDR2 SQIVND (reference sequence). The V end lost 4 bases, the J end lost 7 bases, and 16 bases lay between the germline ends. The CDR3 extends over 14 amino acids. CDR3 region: CASSTGSGGGTQYF. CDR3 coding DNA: TGTGCCAGTAGTACCGGGAGCGGTGGTGGGACCCAGTACTTC. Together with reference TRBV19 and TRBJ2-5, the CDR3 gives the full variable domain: DGGITQSPKYLFRKEGQNVTLSCEQNLNHDAMYWYRQDPGQGLRLIYYSQIVNDFQKGDIAEGYSVSREKKESFPLTVTSAQKNPTAFYLCASSTGSGGGTQYFGPGTRLLVL.

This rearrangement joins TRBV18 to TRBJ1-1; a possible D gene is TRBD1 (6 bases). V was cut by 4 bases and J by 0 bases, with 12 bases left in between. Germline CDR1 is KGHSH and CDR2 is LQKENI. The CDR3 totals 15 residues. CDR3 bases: TGTGCCAGCTCACTGGACAGCATCATGAACACTGAAGCTTTCTTT. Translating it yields CASSLDSIMNTEAFF.

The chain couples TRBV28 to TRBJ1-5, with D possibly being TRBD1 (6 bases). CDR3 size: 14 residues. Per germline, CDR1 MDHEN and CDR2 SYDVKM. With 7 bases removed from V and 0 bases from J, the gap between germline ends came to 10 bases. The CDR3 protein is CASTGVYSNQPQHF. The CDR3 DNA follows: TGTGCCAGCACAGGGGTTTATAGCAATCAGCCCCAGCATTTT.

CDR3 DNA: TGTGCCAGCAGCTTACAGCCTTCCTTGGAGGCGGATTCCTACAATGAGCAGTTCTTC. Translating it yields CASSLQPSLEADSYNEQFF. The chain has TRBV21-1 and TRBJ2-1; TRBD2 is the table's D call, not checked against the DNA. TRBV21-1 is reported as a pseudogene. The CDR3 covers 19 residues.

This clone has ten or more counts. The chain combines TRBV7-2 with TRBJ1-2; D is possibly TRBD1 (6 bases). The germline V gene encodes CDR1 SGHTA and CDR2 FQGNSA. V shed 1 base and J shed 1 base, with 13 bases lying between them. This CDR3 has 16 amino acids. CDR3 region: CASSLVAGTSNYGYTF. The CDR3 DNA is TGTGCCAGCAGCTTAGTGGCCGGGACAAGTAACTATGGCTACACCTTC.

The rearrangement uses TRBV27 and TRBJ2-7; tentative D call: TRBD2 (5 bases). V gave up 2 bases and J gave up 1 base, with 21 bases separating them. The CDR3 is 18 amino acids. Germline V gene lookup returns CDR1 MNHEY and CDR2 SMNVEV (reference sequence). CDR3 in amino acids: CASSLLGVPEVDSYEQYF. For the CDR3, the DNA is TGTGCCAGCAGTTTACTCGGGGTGCCCGAGGTAGATTCCTACGAGCAGTACTTC.